The T cell receptor (beta chain) described here comes from a study of blood T cells in healthy people across ages. Trimming removed 1 base from V and 6 bases from J, with 10 bases in between. The CDR3 is made up of 13 amino acids. Germline V CDR1 and CDR2: MDHEN, SYDVKM. Next came a second PCR, run for about 7 to 12 cycles, which used a sample-barcoded 5' primer along with a J-beta primer mix. A single record per CDR3 protein comes from TCRdb applying MiXCR to the 5' RACE reads. The sample records fewer than 1,000,000 distinct CDR3 sequences, about half being singletons. Material for sequencing was blood. This sequence originates from a man older than 75 in good health. The chain carries TRBV28 and TRBJ2-7; D gene ambiguous. The CDR3 is CASSLLPRSEQYF. The CDR3 bases are TGTGCCAGCAGTTTATTACCCAGGAGCGAGCAGTACTTC.